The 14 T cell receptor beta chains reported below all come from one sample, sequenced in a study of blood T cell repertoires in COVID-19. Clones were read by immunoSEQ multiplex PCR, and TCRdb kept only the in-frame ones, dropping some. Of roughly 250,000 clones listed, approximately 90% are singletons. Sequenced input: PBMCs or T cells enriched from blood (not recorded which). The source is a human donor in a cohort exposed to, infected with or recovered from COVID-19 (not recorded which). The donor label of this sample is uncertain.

The CDR3 protein is CASRATRDEQYF. For the CDR3, the DNA is TGTGCCAGCAGAGCGACCCGGGACGAGCAGTACTTC. This chain links TRBV6-5 with TRBJ2-7; D is ambiguous. The ends were cut back, 6 bases at V and 5 bases at J, with 11 bases in the middle. Germline lookup yields CDR1 MNHEY and CDR2 SVGAGI. CDR3 size: 12 residues.

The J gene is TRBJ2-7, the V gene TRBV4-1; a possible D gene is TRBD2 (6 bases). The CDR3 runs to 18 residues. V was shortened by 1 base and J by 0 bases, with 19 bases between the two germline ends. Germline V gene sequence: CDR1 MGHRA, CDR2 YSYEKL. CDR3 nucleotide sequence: TGCGCCAGCAGCCAAGGGTTTCCGGGACGGGGGATCTCCTACGAGCAGTACTTC. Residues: CASSQGFPGRGISYEQYF.

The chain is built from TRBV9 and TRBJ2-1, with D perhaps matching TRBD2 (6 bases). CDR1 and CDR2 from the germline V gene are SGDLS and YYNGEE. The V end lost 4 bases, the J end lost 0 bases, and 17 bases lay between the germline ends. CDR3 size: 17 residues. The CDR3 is CASSYNPGTPSYNEQFF. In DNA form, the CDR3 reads TGTGCCAGCAGCTATAACCCCGGGACTCCCTCCTACAATGAGCAGTTCTTC.

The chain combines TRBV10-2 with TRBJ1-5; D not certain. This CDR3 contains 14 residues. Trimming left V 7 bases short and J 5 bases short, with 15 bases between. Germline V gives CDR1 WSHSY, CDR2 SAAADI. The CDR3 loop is CASTEVAGHQPQHF. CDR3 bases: TGCGCCAGCACCGAGGTGGCGGGTCATCAGCCCCAGCATTTT.

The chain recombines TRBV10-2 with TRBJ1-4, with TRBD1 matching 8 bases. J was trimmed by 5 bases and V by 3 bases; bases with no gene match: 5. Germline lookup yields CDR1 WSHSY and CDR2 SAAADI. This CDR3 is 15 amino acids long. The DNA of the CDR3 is TGCGCCAGCAGTGAAGGGACAGGTTGGAATGAAAAACTGTTTTTT. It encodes CASSEGTGWNEKLFF.

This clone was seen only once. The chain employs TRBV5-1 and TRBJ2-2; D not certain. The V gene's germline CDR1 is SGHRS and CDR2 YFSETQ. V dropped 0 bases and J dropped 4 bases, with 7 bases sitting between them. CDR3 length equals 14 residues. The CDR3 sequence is CASSLGTSTGELFF. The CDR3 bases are TGCGCCAGCAGCTTGGGCACAAGCACCGGGGAGCTGTTTTTT.

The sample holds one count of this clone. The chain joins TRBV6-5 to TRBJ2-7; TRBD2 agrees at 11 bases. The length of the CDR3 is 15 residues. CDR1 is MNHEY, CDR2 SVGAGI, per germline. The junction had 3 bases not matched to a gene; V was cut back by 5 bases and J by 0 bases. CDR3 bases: TGTGCCAGCAGTCTAGCGGGGGGCAGCTCCTACGAGCAGTACTTC. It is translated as CASSLAGGSSYEQYF.

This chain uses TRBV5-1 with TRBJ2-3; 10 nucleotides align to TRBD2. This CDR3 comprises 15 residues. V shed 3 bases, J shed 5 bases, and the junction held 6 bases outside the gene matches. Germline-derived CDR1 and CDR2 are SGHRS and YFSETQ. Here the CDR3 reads CASSYLAGEGDTQYF. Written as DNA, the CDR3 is TGCGCCAGCAGCTACCTAGCGGGGGAAGGAGATACGCAGTATTTT.

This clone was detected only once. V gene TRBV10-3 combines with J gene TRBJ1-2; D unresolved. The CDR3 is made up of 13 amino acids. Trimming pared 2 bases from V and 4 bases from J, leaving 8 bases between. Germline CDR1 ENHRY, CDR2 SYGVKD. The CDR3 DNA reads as TGTGCCATCAGTGAGGGGCCATTCTATGGCTACACCTTC. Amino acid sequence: CAISEGPFYGYTF.

This CDR3 reads CASSLTRTGFQETQYF. The CDR3 nucleotides read TGTGCCAGCAGCCTAACGAGGACAGGTTTTCAAGAGACCCAGTACTTC. V and J are TRBV6-6 and TRBJ2-5, with 7 bases matching TRBD1. The V gene end was trimmed by 6 bases and the J gene end by 2 bases; junction bases not matched to a gene: 12. This CDR3 spans 16 amino acids. Per germline, CDR1 MNHNY and CDR2 SVGAGI (reference sequence).

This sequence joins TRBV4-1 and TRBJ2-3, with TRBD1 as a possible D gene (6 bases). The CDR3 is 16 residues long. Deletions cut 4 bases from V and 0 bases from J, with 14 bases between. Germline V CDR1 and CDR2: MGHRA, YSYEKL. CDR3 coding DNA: TGCGCCAGCAGCCCTATCGGACAGAAAAGCACAGATACGCAGTATTTT. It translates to CASSPIGQKSTDTQYF.

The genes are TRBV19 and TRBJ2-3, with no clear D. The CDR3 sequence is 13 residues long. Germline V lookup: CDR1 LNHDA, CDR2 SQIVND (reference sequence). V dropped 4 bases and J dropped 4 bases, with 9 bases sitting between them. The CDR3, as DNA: TGTGCCAGTAGTAAGAGCCTGGCAGATACGCAGTATTTT. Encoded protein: CASSKSLADTQYF.

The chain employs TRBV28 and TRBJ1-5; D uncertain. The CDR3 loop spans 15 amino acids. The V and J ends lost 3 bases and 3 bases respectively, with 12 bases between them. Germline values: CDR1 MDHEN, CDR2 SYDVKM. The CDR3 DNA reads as TGTGCCAGCAGTTTTGTAGGCAGGTACAATCAGCCCCAGCATTTT. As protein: CASSFVGRYNQPQHF.

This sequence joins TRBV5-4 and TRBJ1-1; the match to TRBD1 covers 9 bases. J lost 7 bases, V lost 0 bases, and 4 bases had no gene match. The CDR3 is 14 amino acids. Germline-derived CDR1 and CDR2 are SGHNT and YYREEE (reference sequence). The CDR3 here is CASSLVDRGNEAFF. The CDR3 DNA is TGTGCCAGCAGCTTGGTGGACAGGGGAAATGAAGCTTTCTTT.